Many counts were recorded for the clone carrying this T cell receptor (beta chain). Its antigen remains unidentified. The data were taken from a study of T-cell reconstitution after alpha-beta-depleted transplantation in children. Study findings and constraints: At the one-year point after transplant, T-cell counts and TCRbeta diversity were found to come mostly from T cells that had been newly produced. Alpha-beta T cells about two months after transplant reportedly derived from several hundred expanded graft clones. Surviving thymic progenitors and recipient T cells were the source of high TCRbeta diversity at day 60 in some patients.

Construction of the TCRbeta library involved unique molecular identifiers. TCRdb itself ran the PCR reads through MiXCR, one entry per CDR3 protein. The repertoire holds around 300,000 distinct CDR3 sequences, with around 10% as singletons. This clonotype was obtained from a male patient between 2 and 10 years old who had a stem cell transplant for chronic granulomatous disease, so the T cells may come from the graft donor. Sequencing used peripheral blood, obtained 180 days after TCRalphabeta/CD19-depleted stem cell transplant.

The CDR3 sequence: CASSPDRGDDEQYF. The CDR3 DNA follows: TGCGCCAGCAGCCCTGACAGGGGAGACGACGAGCAGTACTTC. The V gene is TRBV5-1, the J gene TRBJ2-7; 8 bases match TRBD1. Germline V gene data show CDR1 as SGHRS and CDR2 as YFSETQ. V was pared by 4 bases and J by 5 bases, with 8 bases of the junction left unmatched. The CDR3 has 14 residues. Full variable domain (rest looked up from reference TRBV5-1 and TRBJ2-7): KAGVTQTPRYLIKTRGQQVTLSCSPISGHRSVSWYQQTPGQGLQFLFEYFSETQRNKGNFPGRFSGRQFSNSRSEMNVSTLELGDSALYLCASSPDRGDDEQYFGPGTRLTVT.